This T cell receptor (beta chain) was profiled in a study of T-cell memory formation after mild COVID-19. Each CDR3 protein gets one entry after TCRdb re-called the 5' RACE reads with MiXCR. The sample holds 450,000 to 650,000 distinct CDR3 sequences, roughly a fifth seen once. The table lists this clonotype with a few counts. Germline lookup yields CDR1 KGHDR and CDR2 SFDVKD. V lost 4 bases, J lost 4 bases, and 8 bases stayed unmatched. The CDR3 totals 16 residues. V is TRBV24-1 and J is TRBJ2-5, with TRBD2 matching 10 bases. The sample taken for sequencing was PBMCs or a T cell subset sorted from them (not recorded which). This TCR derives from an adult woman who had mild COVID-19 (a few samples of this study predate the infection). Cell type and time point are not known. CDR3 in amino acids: CATSDATSGTLETQYF. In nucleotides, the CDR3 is TGTGCCACCAGTGACGCTACTAGCGGGACCCTAGAGACCCAGTACTTC.